This paragraph covers one TCR beta chain sequence. The entry originates in a study of CD8+CD57+ T cells in acquired aplastic anemia. Study as a whole: Across the sorted CD4+ and CD8+ cells, DNA amounts averaged about 3.1 ug.

It was genomic DNA that served as the template for profiling TCR beta VDJ and CDR3. TCRdb re-called the reads with MiXCR, one entry per CDR3 protein. The profile shows approximately 180,000 distinct CDR3 sequences, roughly 50% of them singletons. Germline loops: CDR1 WSHSY, CDR2 SAAADI. The CDR3 covers 14 residues. V dropped 6 bases and J dropped 4 bases, with 15 bases sitting between them. Sequencing was done on patients that had shown CD8+CD57+ cell expansion by flow cytometry. In all patients, the disease was severe acquired aplastic anemia. None of the patients had been given any therapy when their blood was sampled.

V usage is TRBV10-2 and J usage is TRBJ1-1; a possible D gene is TRBD1 (6 bases). The receptor was derived from a human donor with aplastic anemia. Sequenced sample: sorted CD4+, CD8+, or CD8+CD57+ T cells (not recorded which) from PBMCs. The CDR3 loop reads CASRIAGVTTEAFF. CDR3 sequence (DNA): TGCGCCAGCAGAATAGCAGGGGTTACCACTGAAGCTTTCTTT.